These 25 T cell receptor beta chains were sequenced from one sample in a study of OX40 agonist ivuxolimab in advanced cancers. Only in-frame clones appear in the TCRdb table, and some are missing; sequencing was by immunoSEQ multiplex PCR. The sample lists 70,000 to 90,000 clones, around 84% occurring once. The sample was CD4+ or CD8+ T cells sorted from blood, taken in a trial of the OX40 agonist ivuxolimab. The receptors were gathered from an adult with an advanced solid tumor such as melanoma, head and neck, liver or kidney cancer.

This clone has more than one count but fewer than ten. The CDR3 here is CSVLTGELFF. The CDR3 bases are TGCAGCGTTCTAACCGGGGAGCTGTTTTTT. This chain joins TRBV29-1 and TRBJ2-2, with unresolved D. Trimming shortened V by 5 bases and J by 5 bases, and 3 bases separated the two germline ends. The length of the CDR3 is 10 residues. Germline lookup yields CDR1 SQVTM and CDR2 ANQGSEA.

The rearrangement links TRBV11-2 to TRBJ1-4; a weak D match, TRBD1 (6 bases). V was shortened by 5 bases and J by 6 bases, with 16 bases between the two germline ends. Germline CDR1 SGHAT, CDR2 FQNNGV. The CDR3 spans 15 residues. The chain's CDR3 is CASSIQGPIDEKLFF. The CDR3 DNA is TGTGCCAGCAGCATACAGGGTCCAATTGATGAAAAACTGTTTTTT.

This clone showed up just once. The chain joins TRBV4-1 to TRBJ2-4, with D uncertain. Trimming pared 0 bases from V and 6 bases from J, leaving 9 bases between. The CDR3 sequence is 14 residues long. In germline, CDR1 is MGHRA, CDR2 YSYEKL. The CDR3 here is CASSQDAWANIQYF. The DNA of the CDR3 is TGCGCCAGCAGCCAAGACGCCTGGGCAAACATTCAGTACTTC.

This clone was counted a few times. The rearrangement links TRBV28 to TRBJ1-2; 7 bases line up with TRBD1. V gave up 6 bases and J gave up 6 bases; unmatched junction bases: 7. The CDR3 is 13 residues long. CDR1 and CDR2 from the germline V gene are MDHEN and SYDVKM. The CDR3, as DNA: TGTGCCAGCAGAGGGGGCTCCTGGGATGGCTACACCTTC. Its translation: CASRGGSWDGYTF.

The genes are TRBV7-2 and TRBJ2-7, with D unresolved. With 5 bases removed from V and 3 bases from J, the gap between germline ends came to 8 bases. This CDR3 region has 12 residues. The V gene's germline CDR1 is SGHTA and CDR2 FQGNSA. CDR3 bases: TGTGCCAGCAGCAGGACCCTCTACGAGCAGTACTTC. Translated, it gives CASSRTLYEQYF. The variable domain in full, with the rest retrieved from reference TRBV7-2 and TRBJ2-7, is GAGVSQSPSNKVTEKGKDVELRCDPISGHTALYWYRQSLGQGLEFLIYFQGNSAPDKSGLPSDRFSAERTGGSVSTLTIQRTQQEDSAVYLCASSRTLYEQYFGPGTRLTVT.

The chain carries TRBV29-1 and TRBJ1-5; TRBD1 agrees at 8 bases. The CDR3 consists of 13 residues. The germline V gene encodes CDR1 SQVTM and CDR2 ANQGSEA. Trimming took 7 bases from V and 5 from J; bases not matched to a gene: 7. CDR3 residues: CSGRTGYDQPQHF. Here the CDR3 DNA reads TGCAGCGGGAGGACAGGGTACGATCAGCCCCAGCATTTT.

This clone showed up just a few times. The V gene is TRBV11-2, the J gene TRBJ2-1; TRBD1 might be the D (5 bases). Germline V gene lookup returns CDR1 SGHAT and CDR2 FQNNGV. The CDR3 spans 13 residues. V was pared by 3 bases and J by 9 bases, with 12 bases between. CDR3 in DNA: TGTGCCAGCAGCTTCATTCTTAGGGGTGAGCAGTTCTTC. This codes for CASSFILRGEQFF.

CDR3 residues: CASGKDRWREKLFF. CDR3 DNA sequence: TGTGCCAGCGGGAAGGACAGGTGGCGTGAAAAACTGTTTTTT. This rearrangement joins TRBV6-1 to TRBJ1-4, with 7 positions matching TRBD1. CDR3 length equals 14 residues. V shed 8 bases and J 7 bases; nucleotides not matched to a gene: 10. Per germline, CDR1 MNHNS and CDR2 SASEGT.

The V and J genes are TRBV11-1 and TRBJ2-2, with 13 positions matching TRBD2. The CDR3 is 17 residues long. V trimming: 6 bases; J trimming: 0 bases; junction bases outside the gene matches: 4. The germline gives CDR1 SGHAT, CDR2 FQDESV (reference sequence). The CDR3 spells CASRTGTSGTNTGELFF. The CDR3 DNA sequence: TGTGCCAGCAGGACTGGGACTAGCGGGACGAACACCGGGGAGCTGTTTTTT.

The rearrangement uses TRBV6-5 and TRBJ2-5, with 11 bases identical to TRBD2. The CDR3 spans 15 residues. V lost 4 bases, J lost 3 bases, and 4 bases stayed unmatched. The germline V gene encodes CDR1 MNHEY and CDR2 SVGAGI. In DNA, the CDR3 is TGTGCCAGCAGTTTTAGCGGGAGGGCCGAAGAGACCCAGTACTTC. It translates to CASSFSGRAEETQYF.

This clone appeared a few times. The V and J genes are TRBV6-6 and TRBJ1-5; TRBD1 agrees at 9 bases. Trimming removed 0 bases from V and 8 bases from J; junction bases left unmatched: 8. The germline V gene encodes CDR1 MNHNY and CDR2 SVGAGI (reference sequence). The CDR3 is 16 amino acids. For the CDR3, the DNA is TGTGCCAGCAGTTACTCGAGAACAGGGGGCTGGGAGCCCCAGCATTTT. This codes for CASSYSRTGGWEPQHF.

V and J are TRBV4-1 and TRBJ1-5; a weak D match, TRBD1 (5 bases). CDR3 size: 16 residues. V was cut by 1 base and J by 6 bases, with 16 bases left in between. Germline values: CDR1 MGHRA, CDR2 YSYEKL. The CDR3 nucleotides are TGCGCCAGCAGCCAAGTAGGCACAGGAAGACGTCAGCCCCAGCATTTT. Residues: CASSQVGTGRRQPQHF.

The rearrangement joins TRBV18 to TRBJ2-7, with no clear D. The CDR3 has 18 residues. Germline CDR1 reads KGHSH; CDR2 reads LQKENI. The ends were cut back, 3 bases at V and 1 base at J, with 22 bases in the middle. CDR3 nucleotide sequence: TGTGCCAGCTCACCCCTGGAATGGCAAACGGGTTGGTCCTACGAGCAGTACTTC. Residues: CASSPLEWQTGWSYEQYF.

The chain joins TRBV6-1 to TRBJ1-2; D is ambiguous. CDR1 and CDR2 (germline): MNHNS, SASEGT. The CDR3 loop spans 13 amino acids. The V end was cut by 5 bases, the J end by 4 bases, with 11 bases between. For the CDR3, the DNA is TGTGCCAGCAGTCCCCCAACCTCCTATGGCTACACCTTC. Translation: CASSPPTSYGYTF.

This sequence joins TRBV15 and TRBJ2-7, with 8 bases fitting TRBD1. CDR3 length equals 14 residues. Germline trimming cut 8 bases from V and 6 bases from J; bases unmatched to any gene: 12. CDR1 and CDR2 from the germline V gene are LNHNV and YYDKDF (reference sequence). The CDR3 DNA sequence: TGTGCCACCGCGGGGACAGGCGGAATCCGCGAGCAGTACTTC. It yields the protein CATAGTGGIREQYF. The full variable domain, with the rest looked up from reference TRBV15 and TRBJ2-7, is DAMVIQNPRYQVTQFGKPVTLSCSQTLNHNVMYWYQQKSSQAPKLLFHYYDKDFNNEADTPDNFQSRRPNTSFCFLDIRSPGLGDTAMYLCATAGTGGIREQYFGPGTRLTVT.

The rearrangement joins TRBV5-6 to TRBJ2-7; 8 nucleotides match TRBD2. The CDR3 extends over 14 amino acids. Germline-derived CDR1 and CDR2 are SGHDT and YYEEEE. The J segment lost 2 bases and the V segment lost 4 bases, leaving 5 bases of the junction unmatched. CDR3 coding DNA: TGTGCCAGCAGCGCAGCGGGGGCCCCCTACGAGCAGTACTTC. It is translated as CASSAAGAPYEQYF.

V gene TRBV6-1 combines with J gene TRBJ1-5; D is unresolved. V was cut by 7 bases and J by 1 base, with 11 bases left in between. CDR1 and CDR2 (germline): MNHNS, SASEGT. The CDR3 runs to 14 residues. This chain's CDR3 is CASTGHSSNQPQHF. CDR3 nucleotides: TGTGCCAGCACTGGGCATTCCAGCAATCAGCCCCAGCATTTT.

This sequence joins TRBV30 and TRBJ1-6; perhaps TRBD1 as D (5 bases). Trimming took 1 base from V and 7 from J, leaving 8 bases between them. Germline CDR1 and CDR2: GTSNPN and SVGIG (reference sequence). The CDR3 extends over 13 amino acids. Here the CDR3 reads CAWSAGRNSPLHF. CDR3 nucleotides: TGTGCCTGGAGTGCAGGGCGGAATTCACCCCTCCACTTT. Supplemented by reference TRBV30 and TRBJ1-6, the full variable domain reads SQTIHQWPATLVQPVGSPLSLECTVEGTSNPNLYWYRQAAGRGLQLLFYSVGIGQISSEVPQNLSASRPQDRQFILSSKKLLLSDSGFYLCAWSAGRNSPLHFGNGTRLTVT.

In this sample, this clone turned up a few times. V gene TRBV30 combines with J gene TRBJ2-7; unclear D gene. V was cut by 0 bases and J by 0 bases, with 12 bases left in between. CDR3 length: 15 residues. The V gene's germline CDR1 is GTSNPN and CDR2 SVGIG (reference sequence). CDR3 residues: CAWSVSGAGSYEQYF. CDR3 DNA sequence: TGTGCCTGGAGTGTATCGGGTGCTGGCTCCTACGAGCAGTACTTC.

V gene TRBV6-5 combines with J gene TRBJ2-1; 9 bases line up with TRBD2. Germline lookup yields CDR1 MNHEY and CDR2 SVGAGI. V lost 4 bases to trimming and J lost 9 bases; unmatched junction nucleotides: 13. This CDR3 contains 16 residues. The CDR3 DNA is TGTGCCAGCAGTTCCCTGGCGGGGGGGCTAGGGACTGAGCAGTTCTTC. Its protein product is CASSSLAGGLGTEQFF.

The chain recombines TRBV6-4 with TRBJ2-3; D is unresolved. Trimming pared 0 bases from V and 1 base from J, leaving 2 bases between. CDR3 size: 13 residues. From germline, CDR1 is MRHNA and CDR2 SNTAGT. The CDR3 is CASSDSRTDTQYF. In DNA, the CDR3 is TGTGCCAGCAGTGACTCCCGCACAGATACGCAGTATTTT.

This sequence joins TRBV14 and TRBJ2-1; TRBD2 agrees at 7 bases. J was trimmed by 5 bases and V by 1 base; bases with no gene match: 5. The CDR3 consists of 15 residues. Germline CDR1 is SGHDN and CDR2 is FVKESK. CDR3 residues: CASSQAAGVHNEQFF. The DNA of the CDR3 is TGTGCCAGCAGCCAAGCGGCGGGGGTACACAATGAGCAGTTCTTC.

V is TRBV4-1 and J is TRBJ1-4; D is ambiguous. CDR3 size: 14 residues. V shed 1 base and J shed 5 bases, with 8 bases lying between them. Germline V gene data show CDR1 as MGHRA and CDR2 as YSYEKL. The CDR3 bases are TGCGCCAGCAGCCAAGGGGCATGGAATGAAAAACTGTTTTTT. This codes for CASSQGAWNEKLFF.

This clone was observed a few times. The chain has TRBV19 and TRBJ1-2; 8 nucleotides line up with TRBD1. Germline CDR1 reads LNHDA; CDR2 reads SQIVND (reference sequence). V lost 6 bases to trimming and J lost 5 bases; unmatched junction nucleotides: 8. This CDR3 contains 14 residues. The CDR3 DNA sequence: TGTGCCAGTAGCGTCGCGCAGGGGGCGTATGGCTACACCTTC. This translates into CASSVAQGAYGYTF.

The V call is TRBV7-3, the J call TRBJ1-1, with D maybe TRBD1 (6 bases). Germline values: CDR1 SGHTA, CDR2 FQGTGA. CDR3 length: 15 amino acids. V lost 1 base and J 1 base, leaving 10 bases between the germline ends. CDR3 coding DNA: TGTGCCAGCAGCTTAATGGGCAGGGGGAACACTGAAGCTTTCTTT. Amino acid sequence: CASSLMGRGNTEAFF.